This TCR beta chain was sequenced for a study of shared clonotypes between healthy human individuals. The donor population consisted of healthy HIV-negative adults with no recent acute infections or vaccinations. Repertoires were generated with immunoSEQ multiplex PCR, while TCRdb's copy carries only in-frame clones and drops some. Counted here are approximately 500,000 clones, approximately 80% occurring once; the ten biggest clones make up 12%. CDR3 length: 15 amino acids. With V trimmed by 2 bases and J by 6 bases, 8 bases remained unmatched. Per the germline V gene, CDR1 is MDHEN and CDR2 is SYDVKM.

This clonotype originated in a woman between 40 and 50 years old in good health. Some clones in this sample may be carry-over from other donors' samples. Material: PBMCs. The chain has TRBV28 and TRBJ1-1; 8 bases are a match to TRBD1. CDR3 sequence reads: CASSLGVRGLSEAFF. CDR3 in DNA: TGTGCCAGCAGTTTAGGTGTCAGGGGGCTATCTGAAGCTTTCTTT.